Here is one T cell receptor (beta chain) with its context. The specificity of this receptor is unknown. Germline and junction disagree at one end, which may indicate a read error. The sample comes from a study (dated by TCRdb to between 2015 and 2016). The study in broad terms: The study tested whether tumor-infiltrating Tregs in breast cancer are recruited from blood Tregs or converted in situ from other CD4+ T cell subsets.

Full-length TCR variable regions were amplified by 5' RACE PCR with constant-region reverse primers, and semi-nested PCR with Nested Universal Primer A was subsequently performed. Using the ReliaPrep RNA Cell Miniprep System, total RNA was extracted, and the SMARTer RACE 5'/3' Kit was then used to reverse transcribe the RNA into 5'RACE-ready cDNA. An Illumina MiSeq was used to sequence the full-length TCR alpha and beta libraries, which had been barcoded with multiplex adaptors. On the authors' methods: For each of nine subset-tissue groups, sequencing data from the five patients were pooled, and the groups were then compared using unsupervised clustering of TCR gene usage. The Morisita-Horn index was used to calculate repertoire similarity, with shared sequences weighted according to their contribution to each repertoire. TCRdb's own reprocessing of the public reads used fastp at Q25 and MiXCR and kept productive beta chains. Each record represents a unique CDR3 protein, reported with the most common genes and DNA among its rows. These V and J calls derive from TCRdb rather than the authors' analysis. The sample table holds some 8,700 distinct CDR3 sequences, of which about 70% were seen once. Roughly 4.2% of the sample comes from the top ten.

Taken from the germline V gene, the CDR1 and CDR2 loops are MGHRA and YSYEKL. There are 20 amino acids in the CDR3, from cysteine to phenylalanine inclusive. Of all the DNA, just the CDR3 is kept, 60 bases in frame from base 1. The Miltenyi Naive CD4+ T Cell Isolation kit was used to purify naive CD4+ T cells, and CD25 microbeads were used to remove Tregs. Tregs, naive and memory CD4+ T cells from tumor, blood and ipsilateral draining lymph nodes of a handful of breast cancer patients underwent full-length TCR alpha and beta sequencing. Tumor tissue and lymph nodes from ipsilateral axillary dissection were perfused with PBS, minced and digested with collagenase I and hyaluronidase. Sorted cell populations were confirmed by FACS to exceed 90% purity. The research as a whole found: The greatest overlap of tumor-infiltrating Treg TCR alpha and beta sequences was observed with tumor naive CD4+ T cells, followed by blood naive CD4+ T cells. The validation in the larger cohort was limited to a single TCR beta V-J rearrangement instead of whole repertoires. Tumor memory CD4+ T cell TCR gene usage clustered with blood and lymph node memory CD4+ cells and lymph node naive CD4+ cells.

The sequence joins TRBV4-1 to TRBJ1-1; the D region possibly corresponds to TRBD1 (6 bases align). The receptor's source is a female donor with breast cancer. Material: tumor-infiltrating naive CD4+ T cells sorted from the breast tumor. The cell subset or site label, read with the paper, signifies: naive CD4+ T cells, CD4+CD45RA+CD25-. The DNA sequence is TGTGCCAGCAGCCAAGCTCGATTCCCCGGACAGCCGACCGAGAACACTGAAGCTTTCTTT. This gives the protein CASSQARFPGQPTENTEAFF.